This T cell receptor beta chain appears in the sequencing data of a study of OX40 agonist ivuxolimab in advanced cancers. Turning to the study itself: Dose-escalation subjects each had hepatocellular carcinoma, melanoma, renal cell or head and neck cancer. Three patients, one with hepatocellular carcinoma and two with cutaneous melanoma, responded partially.

The assay was immunoSEQ multiplex PCR, and TCRdb's table has in-frame clones only and misses some. This sample has around 51,000 clones; more than 70% occur once, and the top ten carry around 3.3%. Trimming took off 2 bases at V and 7 bases at J, with 11 bases between the two ends. This CDR3 region has 13 residues. The germline gives CDR1 SEHNR, CDR2 FQNEAQ (reference sequence). The V call is TRBV7-9, the J call TRBJ1-1; no definite D call. This specimen consisted of CD4+ or CD8+ T cells sorted from blood, obtained in a trial of the OX40 agonist ivuxolimab. The TCR sequence derives from an adult with an advanced solid tumor such as melanoma, head and neck, liver or kidney cancer. The CDR3 DNA reads as TGTGCCAGCAGCTTAAATCGGAGGAGTGAAGCTTTCTTT. Translated: CASSLNRRSEAFF.